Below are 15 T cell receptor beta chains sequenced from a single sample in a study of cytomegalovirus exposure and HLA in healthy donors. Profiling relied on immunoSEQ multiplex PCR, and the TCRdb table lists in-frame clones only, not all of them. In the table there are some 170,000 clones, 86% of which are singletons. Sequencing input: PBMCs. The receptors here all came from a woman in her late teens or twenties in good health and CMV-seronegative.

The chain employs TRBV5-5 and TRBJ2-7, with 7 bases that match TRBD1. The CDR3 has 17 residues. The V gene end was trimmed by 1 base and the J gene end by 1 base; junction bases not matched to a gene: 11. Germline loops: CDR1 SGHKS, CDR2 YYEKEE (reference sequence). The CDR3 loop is CASSLTDRNNGSYEQYF. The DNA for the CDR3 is TGTGCCAGCAGCTTGACGGACAGGAATAACGGGTCCTACGAGCAGTACTTC.

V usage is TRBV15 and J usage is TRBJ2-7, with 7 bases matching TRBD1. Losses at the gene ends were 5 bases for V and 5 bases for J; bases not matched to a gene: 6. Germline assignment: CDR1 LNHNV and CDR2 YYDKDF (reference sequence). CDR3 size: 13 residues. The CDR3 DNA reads TGTGCCACCAGCCGGGACAGTGGTGACGAGCAGTACTTC. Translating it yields CATSRDSGDEQYF.

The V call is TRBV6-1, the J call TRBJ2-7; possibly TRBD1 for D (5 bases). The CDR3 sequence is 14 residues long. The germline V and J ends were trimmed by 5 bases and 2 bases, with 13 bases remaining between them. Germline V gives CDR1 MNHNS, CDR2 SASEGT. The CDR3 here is CASSHQGWTYEQYF. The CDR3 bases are TGTGCCAGCAGTCACCAGGGTTGGACCTACGAGCAGTACTTC.

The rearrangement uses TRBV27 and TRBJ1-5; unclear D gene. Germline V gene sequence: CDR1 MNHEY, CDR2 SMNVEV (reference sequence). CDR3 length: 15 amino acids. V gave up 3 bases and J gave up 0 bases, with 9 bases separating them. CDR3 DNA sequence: TGTGCCAGCAGTTTCGAGGGTTATAGCAATCAGCCCCAGCATTTT. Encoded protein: CASSFEGYSNQPQHF.

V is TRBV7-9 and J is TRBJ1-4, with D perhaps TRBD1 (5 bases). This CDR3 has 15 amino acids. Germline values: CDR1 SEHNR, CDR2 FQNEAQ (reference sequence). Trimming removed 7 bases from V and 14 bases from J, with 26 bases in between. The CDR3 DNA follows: TGTGCCAGCACCAAGGGAGGGGTTGGAGTCCGGGGCCTGTTTTTT. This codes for CASTKGGVGVRGLFF. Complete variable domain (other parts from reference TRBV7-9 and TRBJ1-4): DTGVSQNPRHKITKRGQNVTFRCDPISEHNRLYWYRQTLGQGPEFLTYFQNEAQLEKSRLLSDRFSAERPKGSFSTLEIQRTEQGDSAMYLCASTKGGVGVRGLFFGSGTQLSVL.

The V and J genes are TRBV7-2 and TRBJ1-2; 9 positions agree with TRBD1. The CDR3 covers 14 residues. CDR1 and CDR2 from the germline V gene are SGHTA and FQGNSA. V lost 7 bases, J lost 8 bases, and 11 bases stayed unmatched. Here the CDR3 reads CASNPIQGARGYTF. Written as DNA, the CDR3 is TGTGCCAGCAACCCCATACAGGGGGCGCGCGGCTACACCTTC.

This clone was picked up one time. As DNA, the CDR3 is TGTGCTAGTGTTCCACGAAACGGTCAGGGACAGGTATACGAGACCCAGTACTTC. The encoded protein is CASVPRNGQGQVYETQYF. This chain links TRBV12-5 with TRBJ2-5, with 8 bases that match TRBD1. In germline, CDR1 is LGHNT, CDR2 FRNRAP. Trimming took 7 bases from V and 5 from J; bases not matched to a gene: 21. The CDR3 is 18 residues long. Filled out from reference TRBV12-5 and TRBJ2-5, the complete variable domain reads DARVTQTPRHKVTEMGQEVTMRCQPILGHNTVFWYRQTMMQGLELLAYFRNRAPLDDSGMPKDRFSAEMPDATLATLKIQPSEPRDSAVYFCASVPRNGQGQVYETQYFGPGTRLLVL.

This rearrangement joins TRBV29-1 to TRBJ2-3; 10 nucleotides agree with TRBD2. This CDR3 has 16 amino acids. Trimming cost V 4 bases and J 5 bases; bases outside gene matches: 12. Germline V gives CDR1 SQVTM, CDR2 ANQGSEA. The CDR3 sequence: CSVARRASGGGDTQYF. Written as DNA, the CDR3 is TGCAGCGTTGCGCGTCGGGCTAGCGGGGGTGGAGATACGCAGTATTTT.

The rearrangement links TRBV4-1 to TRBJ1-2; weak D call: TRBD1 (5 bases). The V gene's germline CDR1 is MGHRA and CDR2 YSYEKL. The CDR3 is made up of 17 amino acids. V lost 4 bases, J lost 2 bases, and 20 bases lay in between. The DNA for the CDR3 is TGCGCCAGCAGCCCTAGCCCCGGGGGAGGCGAGAACTATGGCTACACCTTC. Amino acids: CASSPSPGGGENYGYTF.

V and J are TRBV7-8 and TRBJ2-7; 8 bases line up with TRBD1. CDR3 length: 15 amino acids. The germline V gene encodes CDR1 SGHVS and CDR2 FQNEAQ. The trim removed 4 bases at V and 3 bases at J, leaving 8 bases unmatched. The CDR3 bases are TGTGCCAGCAGCTGGACAGGGACCCTACTCTACGAGCAGTACTTC. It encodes CASSWTGTLLYEQYF.

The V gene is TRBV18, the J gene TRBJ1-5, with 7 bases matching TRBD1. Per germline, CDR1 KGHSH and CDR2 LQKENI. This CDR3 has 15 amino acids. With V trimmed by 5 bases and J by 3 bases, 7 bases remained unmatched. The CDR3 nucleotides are TGTGCCAGCTCATCGGTGGGACAGCTCAATCAGCCCCAGCATTTT. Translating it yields CASSSVGQLNQPQHF. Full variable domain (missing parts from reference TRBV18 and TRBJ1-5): NAGVMQNPRHLVRRRGQEARLRCSPMKGHSHVYWYRQLPEEGLKFMVYLQKENIIDESGMPKERFSAEFPKEGPSILRIQQVVRGDSAAYFCASSSVGQLNQPQHFGDGTRLSIL.

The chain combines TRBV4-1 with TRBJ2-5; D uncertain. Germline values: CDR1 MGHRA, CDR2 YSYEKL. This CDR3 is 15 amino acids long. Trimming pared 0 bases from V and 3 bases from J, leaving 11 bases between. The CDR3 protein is CASSQDWATKETQYF. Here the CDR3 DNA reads TGCGCCAGCAGCCAAGATTGGGCTACGAAAGAGACCCAGTACTTC.

The DNA for the CDR3 is TGTGCCAGCAGCCCCCAGCGGGGCCTTGGCGAGCAGTACTTC. It is translated as CASSPQRGLGEQYF. The rearrangement uses TRBV5-6 and TRBJ2-7, with TRBD2 matching 7 bases. This CDR3 has 14 residues. The V gene's germline CDR1 is SGHDT and CDR2 YYEEEE. V shed 4 bases and J 6 bases; nucleotides not matched to a gene: 10.

The CDR3 region is CASSYAVGLNTEAFF. CDR3 DNA: TGCGCCAGCAGCTATGCTGTGGGGCTGAACACTGAAGCTTTCTTT. The V and J genes are TRBV5-1 and TRBJ1-1; D is possibly TRBD1 (5 bases). Germline CDR1 SGHRS, CDR2 YFSETQ. CDR3 length: 15 amino acids. V lost 3 bases, J lost 0 bases, and 12 bases lay in between.

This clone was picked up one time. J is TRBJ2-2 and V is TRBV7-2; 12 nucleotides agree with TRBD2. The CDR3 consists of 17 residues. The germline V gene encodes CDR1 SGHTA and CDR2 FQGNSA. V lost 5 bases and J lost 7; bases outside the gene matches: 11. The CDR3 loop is CASSLRLAGEFSGELFF. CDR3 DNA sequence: TGTGCCAGCAGCCTAAGACTAGCGGGAGAATTTAGCGGGGAGCTGTTTTTT.